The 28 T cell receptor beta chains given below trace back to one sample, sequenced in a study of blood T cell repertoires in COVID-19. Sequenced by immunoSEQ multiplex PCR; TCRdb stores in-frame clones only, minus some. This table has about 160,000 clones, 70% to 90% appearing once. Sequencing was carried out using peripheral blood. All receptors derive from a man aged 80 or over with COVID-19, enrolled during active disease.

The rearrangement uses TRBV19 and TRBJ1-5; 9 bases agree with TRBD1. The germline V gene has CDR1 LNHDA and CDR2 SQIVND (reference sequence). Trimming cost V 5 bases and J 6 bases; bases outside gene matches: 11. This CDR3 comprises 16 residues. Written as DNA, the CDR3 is TGTGCCAGTAGTCTGAATCTACAGGGGGCGAGTCAGCCCCAGCATTTT. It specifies CASSLNLQGASQPQHF.

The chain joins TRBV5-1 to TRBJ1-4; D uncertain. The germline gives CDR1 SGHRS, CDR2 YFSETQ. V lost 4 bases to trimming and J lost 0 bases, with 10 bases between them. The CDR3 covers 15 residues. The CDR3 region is CASSPNPATNEKLFF. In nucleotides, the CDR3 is TGCGCCAGCAGCCCTAATCCTGCAACTAATGAAAAACTGTTTTTT.

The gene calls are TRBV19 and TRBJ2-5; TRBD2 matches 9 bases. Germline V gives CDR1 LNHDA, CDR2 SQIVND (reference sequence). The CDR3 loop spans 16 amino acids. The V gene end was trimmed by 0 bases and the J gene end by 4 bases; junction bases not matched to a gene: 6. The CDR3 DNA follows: TGTGCCAGTAGTATAGACGCCTCAGCGGGAGGAGAGACCCAGTACTTC. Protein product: CASSIDASAGGETQYF.

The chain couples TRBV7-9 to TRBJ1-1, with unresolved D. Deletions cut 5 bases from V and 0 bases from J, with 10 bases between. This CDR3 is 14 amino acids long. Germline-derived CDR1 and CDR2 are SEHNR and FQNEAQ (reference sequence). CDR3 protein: CASSLWEVNTEAFF. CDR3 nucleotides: TGTGCCAGCAGCCTCTGGGAGGTGAACACTGAAGCTTTCTTT. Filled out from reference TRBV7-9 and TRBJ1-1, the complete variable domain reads DTGVSQNPRHKITKRGQNVTFRCDPISEHNRLYWYRQTLGQGPEFLTYFQNEAQLEKSRLLSDRFSAERPKGSFSTLEIQRTEQGDSAMYLCASSLWEVNTEAFFGQGTRLTVV.

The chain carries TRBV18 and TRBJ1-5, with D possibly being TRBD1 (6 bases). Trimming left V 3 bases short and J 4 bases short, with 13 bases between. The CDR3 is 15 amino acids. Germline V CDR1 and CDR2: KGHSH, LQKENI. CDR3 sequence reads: CASSPAGGANQPQHF. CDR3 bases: TGTGCCAGCTCACCCGCGGGGGGGGCAAATCAGCCCCAGCATTTT. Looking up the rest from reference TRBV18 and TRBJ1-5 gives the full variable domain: NAGVMQNPRHLVRRRGQEARLRCSPMKGHSHVYWYRQLPEEGLKFMVYLQKENIIDESGMPKERFSAEFPKEGPSILRIQQVVRGDSAAYFCASSPAGGANQPQHFGDGTRLSIL.

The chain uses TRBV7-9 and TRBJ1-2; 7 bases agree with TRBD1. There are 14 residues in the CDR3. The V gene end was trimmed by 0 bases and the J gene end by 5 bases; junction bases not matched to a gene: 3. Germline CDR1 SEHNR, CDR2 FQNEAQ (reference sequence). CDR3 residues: CASSLAGGEYGYTF. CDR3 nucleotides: TGTGCCAGCAGCTTAGCAGGGGGCGAGTATGGCTACACCTTC.

The CDR3 coding sequence is TGTGCCAGCAGCCAAGTAAGGGGGCAGAGTGAAGCTTTCTTT. Translating it yields CASSQVRGQSEAFF. This chain connects TRBV3-1 (or the pseudogene TRBV3-2) to TRBJ1-1, with TRBD1 identical over 7 bases. The CDR3 extends over 14 amino acids. From germline, CDR1 is LGHDT and CDR2 YNNKEL (reference sequence). With V trimmed by 1 base and J by 7 bases, 6 bases remained unmatched.

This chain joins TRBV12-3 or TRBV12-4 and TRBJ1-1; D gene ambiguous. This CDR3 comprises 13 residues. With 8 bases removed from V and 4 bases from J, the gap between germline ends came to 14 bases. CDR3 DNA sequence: TGTGCCAGCCTCTACCTCTCTCGCACTGAAGCTTTCTTT. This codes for CASLYLSRTEAFF.

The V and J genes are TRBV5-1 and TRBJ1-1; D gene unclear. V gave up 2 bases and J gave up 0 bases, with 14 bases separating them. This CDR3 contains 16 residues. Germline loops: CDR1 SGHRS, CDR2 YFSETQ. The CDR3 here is CASSLLQLSMNTEAFF. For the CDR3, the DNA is TGCGCCAGCAGCTTACTACAACTCAGCATGAACACTGAAGCTTTCTTT.

The CDR3 loop is CAIRGALDTQYF. The CDR3 DNA is TGTGCCATCAGGGGGGCCCTGGATACGCAGTATTTT. The chain links TRBV10-3 to TRBJ2-3; a possible D gene is TRBD1 (6 bases). The CDR3 has 12 residues. The germline V gene has CDR1 ENHRY and CDR2 SYGVKD. Trimming stripped 6 bases from V and 6 bases from J, with 10 bases between.

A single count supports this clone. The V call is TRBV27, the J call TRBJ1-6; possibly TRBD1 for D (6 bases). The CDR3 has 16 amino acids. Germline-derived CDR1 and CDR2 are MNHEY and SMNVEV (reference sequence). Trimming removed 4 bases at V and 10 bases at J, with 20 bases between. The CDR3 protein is CASSSLQGPLGSPLHF. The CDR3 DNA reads TGTGCCAGCAGTTCCCTTCAGGGGCCCCTCGGGTCACCCCTCCACTTT.

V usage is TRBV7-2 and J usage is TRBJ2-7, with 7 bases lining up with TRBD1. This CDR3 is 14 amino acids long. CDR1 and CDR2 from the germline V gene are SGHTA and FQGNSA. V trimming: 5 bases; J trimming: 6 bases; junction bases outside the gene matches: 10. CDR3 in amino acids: CASSQDRWRTEQYF. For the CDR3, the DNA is TGTGCCAGCAGCCAGGACAGGTGGAGGACCGAGCAGTACTTC.

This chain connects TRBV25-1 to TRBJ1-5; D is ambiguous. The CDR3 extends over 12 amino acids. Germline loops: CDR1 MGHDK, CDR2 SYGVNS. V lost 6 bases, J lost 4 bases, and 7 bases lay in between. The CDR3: CASRFGNQPQHF. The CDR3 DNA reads TGTGCCAGCAGATTCGGGAATCAGCCCCAGCATTTT.

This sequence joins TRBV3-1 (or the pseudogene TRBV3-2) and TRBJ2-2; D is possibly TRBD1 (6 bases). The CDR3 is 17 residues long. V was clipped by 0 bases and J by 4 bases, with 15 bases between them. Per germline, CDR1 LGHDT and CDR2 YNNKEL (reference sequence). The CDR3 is CASSQDLGARGTGELFF. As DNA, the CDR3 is TGTGCCAGCAGCCAAGATCTTGGCGCCAGGGGCACCGGGGAGCTGTTTTTT.

The CDR3 bases are TGTGCCAGCAGTGAGGGACAGCCTGGAAACACCATATATTTT. Its translation: CASSEGQPGNTIYF. The chain carries TRBV28 and TRBJ1-3; 7 nucleotides line up with TRBD1. The germline V gene encodes CDR1 MDHEN and CDR2 SYDVKM. V gave up 5 bases and J gave up 2 bases; unmatched junction bases: 3. The CDR3 totals 14 residues.

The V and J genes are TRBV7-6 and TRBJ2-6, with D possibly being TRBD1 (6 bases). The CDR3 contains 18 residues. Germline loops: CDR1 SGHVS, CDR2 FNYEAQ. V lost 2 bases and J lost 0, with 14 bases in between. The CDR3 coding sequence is TGTGCCAGCAGCTTACAACAGGGTCCGTTCTCTGGGGCCAACGTCCTGACTTTC. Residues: CASSLQQGPFSGANVLTF.

CDR3 in amino acids: CASSVGTGASTDTQYF. Here the CDR3 DNA reads TGTGCCAGCAGCGTAGGGACAGGGGCTAGCACAGATACGCAGTATTTT. This chain uses TRBV9 with TRBJ2-3; 9 nucleotides align to TRBD1. The germline gives CDR1 SGDLS, CDR2 YYNGEE. The CDR3 consists of 16 residues. Losses at the gene ends were 0 bases for V and 0 bases for J; bases not matched to a gene: 2. Combining the CDR3 with reference TRBV9 and TRBJ2-3 gives the whole variable domain DSGVTQTPKHLITATGQRVTLRCSPRSGDLSVYWYQQSLDQGLQFLIQYYNGEERAKGNILERFSAQQFPDLHSELNLSSLELGDSALYFCASSVGTGASTDTQYFGPGTRLTVL.

As DNA, the CDR3 is TGCAGTGCTGGGCAGAGCAACGAGCAGTACTTC. Translation: CSAGQSNEQYF. The rearrangement uses TRBV20-1 and TRBJ2-7; no reliable D call. The V end lost 5 bases, the J end lost 5 bases, and 10 bases lay between the germline ends. Germline CDR1 and CDR2: DFQATT and SNEGSKA (reference sequence). The CDR3 covers 11 residues.

The CDR3 reads CASSLRQGTGELFF. The CDR3 region has the DNA TGTGCCAGCAGCTTGAGGCAGGGGACCGGGGAGCTGTTTTTT. The chain is built from TRBV5-4 and TRBJ2-2; a weak D match, TRBD1 (6 bases). Trimming cost V 1 base and J 5 bases, with 9 bases left between them. This CDR3 has 14 amino acids. The germline V gene encodes CDR1 SGHNT and CDR2 YYREEE (reference sequence).

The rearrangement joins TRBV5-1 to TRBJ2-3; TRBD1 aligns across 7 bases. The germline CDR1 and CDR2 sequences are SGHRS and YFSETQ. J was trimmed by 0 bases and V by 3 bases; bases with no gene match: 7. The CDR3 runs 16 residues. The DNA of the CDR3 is TGCGCCAGCAGCTCTACAGGGGCCGCTAGCACAGATACGCAGTATTTT. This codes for CASSSTGAASTDTQYF.

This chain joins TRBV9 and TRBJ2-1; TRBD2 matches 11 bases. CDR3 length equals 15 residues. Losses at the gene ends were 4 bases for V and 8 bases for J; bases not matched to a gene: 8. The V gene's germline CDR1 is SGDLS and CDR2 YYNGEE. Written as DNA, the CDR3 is TGTGCCAGCAGCCTCACTAGCGGGGGCCCCGATGAGCAGTTCTTC. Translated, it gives CASSLTSGGPDEQFF.

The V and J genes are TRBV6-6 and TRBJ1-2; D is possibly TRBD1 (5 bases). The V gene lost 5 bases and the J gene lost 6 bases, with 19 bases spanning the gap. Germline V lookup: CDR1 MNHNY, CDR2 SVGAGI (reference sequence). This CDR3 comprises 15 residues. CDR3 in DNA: TGTGCCAGCAGTCAACTCAGGGCTAGTTGGGATGGCTACACCTTC. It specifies CASSQLRASWDGYTF.

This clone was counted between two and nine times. CDR3 residues: CASSSGQGNTGELFF. The CDR3 nucleotides read TGTGCCAGCAGCTCGGGACAGGGAAACACCGGGGAGCTGTTTTTT. The chain recombines TRBV11-3 with TRBJ2-2; 9 bases are a match to TRBD1. The V segment lost 4 bases and the J segment 2 bases; nucleotides outside the gene matches: 2. The CDR3 runs to 15 residues. In germline, CDR1 is SGHNT, CDR2 YENEEA.

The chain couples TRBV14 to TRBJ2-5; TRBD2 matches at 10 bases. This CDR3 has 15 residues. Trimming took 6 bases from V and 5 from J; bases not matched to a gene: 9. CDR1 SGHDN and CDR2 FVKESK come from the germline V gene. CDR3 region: CASSLWLAGDETQYF. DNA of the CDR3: TGTGCCAGCAGTCTCTGGCTAGCGGGGGACGAGACCCAGTACTTC. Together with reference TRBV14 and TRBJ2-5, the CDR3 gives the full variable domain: EAGVTQFPSHSVIEKGQTVTLRCDPISGHDNLYWYRRVMGKEIKFLLHFVKESKQDESGMPNNRFLAERTGGTYSTLKVQPAELEDSGVYFCASSLWLAGDETQYFGPGTRLLVL.

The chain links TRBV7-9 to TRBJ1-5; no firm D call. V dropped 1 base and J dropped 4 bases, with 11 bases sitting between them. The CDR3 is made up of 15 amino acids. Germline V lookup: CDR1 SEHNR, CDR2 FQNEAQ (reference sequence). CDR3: CASSLGRVGNQPQHF. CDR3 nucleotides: TGTGCCAGCAGCTTAGGGCGGGTAGGGAATCAGCCCCAGCATTTT.

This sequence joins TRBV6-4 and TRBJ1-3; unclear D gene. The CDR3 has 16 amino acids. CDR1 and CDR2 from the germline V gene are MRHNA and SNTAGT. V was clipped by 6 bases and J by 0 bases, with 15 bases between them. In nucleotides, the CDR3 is TGTGCCAGCAGGACCGGGAGAGGCCTCTCTGGAAACACCATATATTTT. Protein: CASRTGRGLSGNTIYF.

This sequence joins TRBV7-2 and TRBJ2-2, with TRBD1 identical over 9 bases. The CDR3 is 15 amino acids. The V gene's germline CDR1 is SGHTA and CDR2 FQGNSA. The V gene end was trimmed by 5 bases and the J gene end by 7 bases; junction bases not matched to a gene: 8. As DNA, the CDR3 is TGTGCCAGCAGCGTAAACAGGGGGCGGATCGGGGAGCTGTTTTTT. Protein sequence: CASSVNRGRIGELFF.

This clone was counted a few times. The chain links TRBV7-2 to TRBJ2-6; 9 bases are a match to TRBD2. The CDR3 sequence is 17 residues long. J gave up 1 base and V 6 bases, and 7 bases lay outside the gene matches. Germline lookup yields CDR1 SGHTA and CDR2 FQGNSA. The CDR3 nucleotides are TGTGCCAGCAGTAGCGGGGGCCCCGGGTCTGGGGCCAACGTCCTGACTTTC. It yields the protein CASSSGGPGSGANVLTF.